Each of the 26 T cell receptor beta chains below was sequenced from the same sample in a study of chemoradiotherapy in HPV16-positive cancers. Only in-frame clones appear in the TCRdb table, and some are missing; sequencing was by immunoSEQ multiplex PCR. The table has approximately 20,000 clones, approximately 83% seen once. Sequenced here: blood, sampled from a patient who underwent chemoradiotherapy. These TCRs come from a human donor with HPV-associated anogenital cancer.

J is TRBJ1-5 and V is TRBV30, with D unclear. In germline, CDR1 is GTSNPN, CDR2 SVGIG (reference sequence). Trimming took off 4 bases at V and 7 bases at J, with 14 bases between the two ends. The CDR3 spans 13 residues. Here the CDR3 reads CAWTVKGSQPQHF. For the CDR3, the DNA is TGTGCCTGGACAGTAAAGGGATCCCAGCCCCAGCATTTT.

The V call is TRBV5-1, the J call TRBJ2-3; possibly TRBD2 for D (6 bases). V shed 4 bases and J shed 0 bases, with 12 bases lying between them. The CDR3 runs 15 residues. The germline gives CDR1 SGHRS, CDR2 YFSETQ. The DNA for the CDR3 is TGCGCCAGCAGCGCTCTAGCGTCAAGCACAGATACGCAGTATTTT. Its translation: CASSALASSTDTQYF.

This clone has just a few counts. This chain links TRBV5-1 with TRBJ2-3; D remains unclear. Germline CDR1 SGHRS, CDR2 YFSETQ. Trimming shortened V by 1 base and J by 7 bases, and 7 bases separated the two germline ends. CDR3 size: 12 residues. The CDR3 coding sequence is TGCGCCAGCAGCTTGCCCACGAATACGCAGTATTTT. Amino acid sequence: CASSLPTNTQYF.

CDR3 residues: CASSSFRGMSTDTQYF. In DNA form, the CDR3 reads TGTGCCAGCAGTTCGTTCCGGGGCATGTCTACAGATACGCAGTATTTT. V and J are TRBV27 and TRBJ2-3; D may match TRBD1 or TRBD2 (5 bases each). Germline loops: CDR1 MNHEY, CDR2 SMNVEV (reference sequence). Between the trimmed V and J ends, which lost 4 bases and 3 bases, there was a span of 17 bases. The CDR3 length is 16 residues.

This clone is labeled medium-sized. The rearrangement links TRBV4-3 to TRBJ2-6, with 8 bases lining up with TRBD1. CDR1 is LGHNA, CDR2 YSLEER, per germline. The J segment lost 0 bases and the V segment lost 4 bases, leaving 2 bases of the junction unmatched. The CDR3 contains 16 residues. The CDR3 DNA reads TGCGCCAGCAGCCTACAGGGGGGCTCTGGGGCCAACGTCCTGACTTTC. It yields the protein CASSLQGGSGANVLTF.

The chain recombines TRBV4-1 with TRBJ2-1; 10 bases line up with TRBD1. The CDR3 covers 14 residues. Germline V gene data show CDR1 as MGHRA and CDR2 as YSYEKL. Unmatched junction bases numbered 3, after V lost 3 bases and J lost 7 bases. CDR3 DNA sequence: TGCGCCAGCAGCCAGGGGACAGGGGCTAATGAGCAGTTCTTC. Translating gives CASSQGTGANEQFF.

The chain is built from TRBV21-1 and TRBJ2-7; the DNA was not compared with TRBD2, the D call given in the table. TRBV21-1 is a pseudogene segment. The CDR3 extends over 15 amino acids. The CDR3 reads CASSKDGQTSNEQYF. The CDR3 DNA sequence: TGTGCCAGCAGCAAAGACGGCCAGACTAGTAACGAGCAGTACTTC.

The chain has TRBV30 and TRBJ1-2, with D uncertain. The CDR3 contains 11 residues. Trimming removed 6 bases from V and 5 bases from J, with 10 bases in between. Germline assignment: CDR1 GTSNPN and CDR2 SVGIG (reference sequence). The CDR3 region is CACLGGYGYTF. Written as DNA, the CDR3 is TGTGCCTGCCTCGGTGGGTATGGCTACACCTTC.

This sequence joins TRBV9 and TRBJ1-1; D unresolved. Per the germline V gene, CDR1 is SGDLS and CDR2 is YYNGEE. CDR3 length: 13 amino acids. Trimming left V 3 bases short and J 6 bases short, with 12 bases between. The CDR3 sequence is CASSASMGPEAFF. The CDR3 nucleotides are TGTGCCAGCAGCGCCTCCATGGGCCCTGAAGCTTTCTTT.

V gene TRBV7-6 combines with J gene TRBJ2-1, with 7 bases aligning to TRBD1. Germline CDR1 SGHVS, CDR2 FNYEAQ. The J segment lost 9 bases and the V segment lost 2 bases, leaving 1 base of the junction unmatched. This CDR3 is 12 amino acids long. The CDR3 loop reads CASSLRGREQFF. The CDR3 DNA reads TGTGCCAGCAGCTTAAGGGGGCGTGAGCAGTTCTTC. Together with reference TRBV7-6 and TRBJ2-1, the CDR3 gives the full variable domain: GAGVSQSPRYKVTKRGQDVALRCDPISGHVSLYWYRQALGQGPEFLTYFNYEAQQDKSGLPNDRFSAERPEGSISTLTIQRTEQRDSAMYRCASSLRGREQFFGPGTRLTVL.

In DNA form, the CDR3 reads TGTGCTAGTGGTCCTCTCGAGACCCAGTACTTC. Translated: CASGPLETQYF. The rearrangement joins TRBV12-5 to TRBJ2-5; D call uncertain. The CDR3 loop spans 11 amino acids. V was clipped by 5 bases and J by 5 bases, with 6 bases between them. Germline V lookup: CDR1 LGHNT, CDR2 FRNRAP.

This clone occurred once. V usage is TRBV6-4 and J usage is TRBJ1-1; no definite D call. The CDR3 runs to 14 residues. Germline CDR1 MRHNA, CDR2 SNTAGT. Trimming shortened V by 0 bases and J by 2 bases, and 7 bases separated the two germline ends. The CDR3 region has the DNA TGTGCCAGCAGTGACTCGGCAGGTAACACTGAAGCTTTCTTT. Protein sequence: CASSDSAGNTEAFF.

The chain joins TRBV9 to TRBJ2-2; 11 bases are a match to TRBD2. CDR3 length: 16 residues. Per germline, CDR1 SGDLS and CDR2 YYNGEE. The V segment lost 3 bases and the J segment 9 bases; nucleotides outside the gene matches: 10. The CDR3 loop reads CASSDPGTSGSRELFF. The CDR3 DNA reads TGTGCCAGCAGCGACCCCGGGACTAGCGGTTCAAGGGAGCTGTTTTTT.

The chain uses TRBV19 and TRBJ2-5; D remains ambiguous. Germline CDR1 reads LNHDA; CDR2 reads SQIVND (reference sequence). V was cut by 1 base and J by 1 base, with 7 bases left in between. There are 14 residues in the CDR3. The CDR3 nucleotides are TGTGCCAGTAGTATAGGAAAAGCCCAAGAGACCCAGTACTTC. It is translated as CASSIGKAQETQYF.

The CDR3 region has the DNA TGTGCCAGCACTTCCCTCTATAGCAATCAGCCCCAGCATTTT. It codes for CASTSLYSNQPQHF. V is TRBV7-9 and J is TRBJ1-5, with unresolved D. The CDR3 covers 14 residues. CDR1 is SEHNR and CDR2 is FQNEAQ in the germline V gene (reference sequence). Trimming took off 7 bases at V and 0 bases at J, with 10 bases between the two ends.

This clone was observed a single time. The CDR3 loop is CSAGLSNQPQHF. The CDR3 DNA follows: TGCAGCGCCGGACTGAGCAATCAGCCCCAGCATTTT. The rearrangement links TRBV29-1 to TRBJ1-5; no reliable D call. V lost 7 bases and J 1 base, leaving 8 bases between the germline ends. The CDR3 has 12 amino acids. Germline CDR1 SQVTM, CDR2 ANQGSEA.

CDR3 amino acids: CASSILSRDNQPQHF. The CDR3 DNA reads as TGTGCCAGTAGTATTCTTAGCAGGGACAATCAGCCCCAGCATTTT. The chain has TRBV19 and TRBJ1-5; D may be TRBD1 (5 bases). This CDR3 region has 15 residues. V lost 3 bases to trimming and J lost 3 bases, with 12 bases between them. Germline loops: CDR1 LNHDA, CDR2 SQIVND (reference sequence).

This rearrangement joins TRBV5-5 to TRBJ1-1; D may be TRBD1 (5 bases). The CDR3 has 14 residues. Germline-derived CDR1 and CDR2 are SGHKS and YYEKEE (reference sequence). Trimming removed 2 bases from V and 2 bases from J, with 10 bases in between. In DNA form, the CDR3 reads TGTGCCAGCAGCTTCGCGGACACTAACACTGAAGCTTTCTTT. This sequence encodes CASSFADTNTEAFF. Full variable domain (remainder filled in from reference TRBV5-5 and TRBJ1-1): DAGVTQSPTHLIKTRGQQVTLRCSPISGHKSVSWYQQVLGQGPQFIFQYYEKEERGRGNFPDRFSARQFPNYSSELNVNALLLGDSALYLCASSFADTNTEAFFGQGTRLTVV.

The chain joins TRBV19 to TRBJ2-5; 11 bases are shared with TRBD2. The CDR3 is made up of 16 amino acids. Germline loops: CDR1 LNHDA, CDR2 SQIVND (reference sequence). Trimming cost V 5 bases and J 4 bases; bases outside gene matches: 9. The CDR3 DNA follows: TGTGCCAGTAGTCGAACTAGCGGGAGATGGGGAGAGACCCAGTACTTC. Encoded protein: CASSRTSGRWGETQYF.

The rearrangement joins TRBV27 to TRBJ1-1; 7 nucleotides match TRBD1. CDR1 is MNHEY, CDR2 SMNVEV, per germline (reference sequence). The CDR3 totals 16 residues. After removal of 5 bases from V and 3 bases from J, the junction contained 12 bases not matched to a gene. CDR3 sequence reads: CASSPVGRGEHTEAFF. The CDR3 DNA reads TGTGCCAGCAGTCCCGTCGGCAGGGGGGAACACACTGAAGCTTTCTTT.

The table lists this clone with a count of one. The same CDR3 is also encoded by other DNA sequences in this sample. The rearrangement joins TRBV7-9 to TRBJ1-4; no clear D. The germline V gene has CDR1 SEHNR and CDR2 FQNEAQ (reference sequence). This CDR3 has 12 residues. Trimming pared 2 bases from V and 11 bases from J, leaving 9 bases between. The CDR3 protein is CASSLTSRKLFF. The DNA of the CDR3 is TGTGCCAGCAGCTTAACCTCTAGGAAACTGTTTTTT.

This chain joins TRBV9 and TRBJ2-5; D ambiguous. In germline, CDR1 is SGDLS, CDR2 YYNGEE. Between the trimmed V and J ends, which lost 0 bases and 4 bases, there was a span of 13 bases. The CDR3 runs to 15 residues. The DNA of the CDR3 is TGTGCCAGCAGCGTAGCGGGTAAGGCCGGAGAGACCCAGTACTTC. Translation gives CASSVAGKAGETQYF.

This clone was counted a few times. V usage is TRBV5-4 and J usage is TRBJ2-3, with TRBD2 identical over 10 bases. Germline CDR1 and CDR2: SGHNT and YYREEE (reference sequence). The CDR3 contains 15 residues. With V trimmed by 6 bases and J by 1 base, 5 bases remained unmatched. CDR3 protein: CASNKGTSGTDTQYF. The CDR3, as DNA: TGTGCCAGCAACAAAGGGACTAGCGGCACAGATACGCAGTATTTT.

This clone appeared a single time. The V gene is TRBV6-5, the J gene TRBJ2-4, with 14 positions matching TRBD2. CDR1 and CDR2 (germline): MNHEY, SVGAGI. V was clipped by 4 bases and J by 6 bases; unmatched bases: 5. This CDR3 comprises 16 residues. CDR3 coding DNA: TGTGCCAGCAGTTTCGGGACTAGCGGGAGAGGAAACATTCAGTACTTC. Translating gives CASSFGTSGRGNIQYF.

This chain links TRBV5-4 with TRBJ2-7, with a tentative D call TRBD1 (5 bases). The germline V gene encodes CDR1 SGHNT and CDR2 YYREEE (reference sequence). V lost 2 bases and J 2 bases, leaving 8 bases between the germline ends. The CDR3 sequence is 13 residues long. The CDR3 DNA follows: TGTGCCAGCAGCTTAAAAGGGGCCTACGAGCAGTACTTC. Translated: CASSLKGAYEQYF.

This rearrangement joins TRBV5-4 to TRBJ2-4; 7 bases line up with TRBD1. Germline V lookup: CDR1 SGHNT, CDR2 YYREEE (reference sequence). The CDR3 is 16 residues long. The junction had 7 bases not matched to a gene; V was cut back by 4 bases and J by 0 bases. CDR3: CASSNRDRIAKNIQYF. CDR3 nucleotides: TGTGCCAGCAGCAACCGGGACAGAATAGCCAAAAACATTCAGTACTTC.